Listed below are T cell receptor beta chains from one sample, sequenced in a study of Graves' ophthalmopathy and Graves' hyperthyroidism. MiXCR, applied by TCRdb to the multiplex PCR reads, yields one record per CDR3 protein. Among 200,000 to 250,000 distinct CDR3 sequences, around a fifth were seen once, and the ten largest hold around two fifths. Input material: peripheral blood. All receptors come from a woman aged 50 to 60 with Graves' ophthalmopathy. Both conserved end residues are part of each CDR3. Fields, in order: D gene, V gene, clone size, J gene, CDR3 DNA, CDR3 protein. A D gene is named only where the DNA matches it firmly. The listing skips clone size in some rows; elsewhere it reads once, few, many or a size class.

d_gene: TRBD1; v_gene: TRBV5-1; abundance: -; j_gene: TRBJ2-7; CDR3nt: TGCGCCAGCAGCTTGGTACACCGGGGACAGGGTTTTTTCGAGCAGTACTTC; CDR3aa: CASSLVHRGQGFFEQYF
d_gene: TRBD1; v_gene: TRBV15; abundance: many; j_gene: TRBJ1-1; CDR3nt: TGTGCCACCAGAGCGGGGACAGGGAACACTGAAGCTTTCTTT; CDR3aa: CATRAGTGNTEAFF
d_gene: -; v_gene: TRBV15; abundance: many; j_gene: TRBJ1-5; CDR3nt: TGTGCCACCAGCAGAGATATCCAGAGCAATCAGCCCCAGCATTTT; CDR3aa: CATSRDIQSNQPQHF
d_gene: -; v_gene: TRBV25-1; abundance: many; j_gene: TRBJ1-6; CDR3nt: TGTGCCAGCAGTGATGCTCCTGCCAGGGTCGTCCACTTT; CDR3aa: CASSDAPARVVHF
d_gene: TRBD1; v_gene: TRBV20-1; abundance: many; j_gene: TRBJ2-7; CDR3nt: TGCAGTGCTAGAGATGTCGACAGGGGGCTGGTCGAGCAGTACTTC; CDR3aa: CSARDVDRGLVEQYF
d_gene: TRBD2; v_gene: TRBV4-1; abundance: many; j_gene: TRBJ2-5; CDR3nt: TGCGCCAGCAGCCAAATCCTCTCCGGGACTAGCATAGAGACCCAGTACTTC; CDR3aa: CASSQILSGTSIETQYF
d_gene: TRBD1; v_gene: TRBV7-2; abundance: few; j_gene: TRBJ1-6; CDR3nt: TGTGCCAGCAGCGAGGGACAGCTGAATTCACCCCTCCACTTT; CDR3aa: CASSEGQLNSPLHF
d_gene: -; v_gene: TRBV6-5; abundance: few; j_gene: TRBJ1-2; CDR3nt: TGTGCCAGCGGTTTAGAATTAGGGGGTGGTGGCTACACCTTC; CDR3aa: CASGLELGGGGYTF
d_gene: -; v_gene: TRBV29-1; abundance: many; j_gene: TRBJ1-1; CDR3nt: TGCAGCGTTGATGTCGGGGGAGGGACTGAAGCTTTCTTT; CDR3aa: CSVDVGGGTEAFF
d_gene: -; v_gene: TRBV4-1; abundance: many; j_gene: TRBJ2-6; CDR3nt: TGCGCCAGCAGCCAAGATCGGGCGGGCAGGAGGACTGGGGCCAACGTCCTGACTTTC; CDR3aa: CASSQDRAGRRTGANVLTF
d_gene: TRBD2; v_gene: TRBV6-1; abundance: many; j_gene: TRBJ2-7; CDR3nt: TGTGCCAGCAGTGATAGCGGGAAATCCTACGAGCAGTACTTC; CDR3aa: CASSDSGKSYEQYF
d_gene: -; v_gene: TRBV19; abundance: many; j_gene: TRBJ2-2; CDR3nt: TGTGCCAGTAGTACGAACAGGGTTCTGAACACCGGGGAGCTGTTTTTT; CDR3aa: CASSTNRVLNTGELFF
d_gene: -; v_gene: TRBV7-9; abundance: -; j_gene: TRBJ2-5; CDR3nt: TGTGCCAGCAGCCCCACTGCCATGCAAGAGACCCAGTACTTC; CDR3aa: CASSPTAMQETQYF
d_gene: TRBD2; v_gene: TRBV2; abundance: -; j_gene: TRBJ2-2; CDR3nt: TGTGCCAGCAGGACTGGGGGGGACACCGGGGAGCTGTTTTTT; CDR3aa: CASRTGGDTGELFF
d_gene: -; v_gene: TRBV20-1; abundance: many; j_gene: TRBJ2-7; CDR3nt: TGCAGTGCTTTTCCTTTTACCGGGACACGACTATCCTACGAGCAGTACTTC; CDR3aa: CSAFPFTGTRLSYEQYF
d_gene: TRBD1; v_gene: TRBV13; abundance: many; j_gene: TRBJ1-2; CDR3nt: TGTGCCAGCAGCTACGACTTATCAGGGGGCGATGGCTACACCTTC; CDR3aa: CASSYDLSGGDGYTF
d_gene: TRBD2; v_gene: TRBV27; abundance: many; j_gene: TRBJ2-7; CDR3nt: TGTGCCAGCAGTAAGGGACTAGCGGGAGGGTCCGAGCAGTACTTC; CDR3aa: CASSKGLAGGSEQYF
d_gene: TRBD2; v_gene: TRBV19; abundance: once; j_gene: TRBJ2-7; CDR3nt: TGTGCCAGTAGTCCCCAGCGGGATCGGCACGAGCAGTACTTC; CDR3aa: CASSPQRDRHEQYF
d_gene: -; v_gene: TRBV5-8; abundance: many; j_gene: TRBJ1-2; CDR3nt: TGTGCCAGCAGCCAAAGACCGGCGGGCGGCTACACCTTC; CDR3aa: CASSQRPAGGYTF
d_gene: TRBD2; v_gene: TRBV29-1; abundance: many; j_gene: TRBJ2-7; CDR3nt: TGCAGCGTTCTTGGAGGGAGGGGAGGAGAGCAGTACTTC; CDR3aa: CSVLGGRGGEQYF
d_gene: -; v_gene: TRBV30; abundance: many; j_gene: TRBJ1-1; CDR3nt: TGTGCCTGGAGTGGACAGGCGAACACTGAAGCTTTCTTT; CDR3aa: CAWSGQANTEAFF
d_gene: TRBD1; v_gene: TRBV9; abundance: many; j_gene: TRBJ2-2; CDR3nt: TGTGCCAGCAGCGCCCCAGGGGGAACCGGGGAGCTGTTTTTT; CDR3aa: CASSAPGGTGELFF
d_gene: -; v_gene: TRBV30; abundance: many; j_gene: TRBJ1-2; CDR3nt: TGTGCCTGGAGTGCGGCTGTAGCCTATGGCTACACCTTC; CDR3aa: CAWSAAVAYGYTF
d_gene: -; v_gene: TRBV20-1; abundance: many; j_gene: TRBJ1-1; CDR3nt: TGCAGTGCTAGAGAAAGGGGCAGGGACATGAACACTGAAGCTTTCTTT; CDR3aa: CSARERGRDMNTEAFF
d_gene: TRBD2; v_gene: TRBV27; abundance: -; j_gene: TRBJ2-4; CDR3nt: TGTGCCAGCAGTACACCCTTCGTGGCGGGAGGGCAAAACATTCAGTACTTC; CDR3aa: CASSTPFVAGGQNIQYF
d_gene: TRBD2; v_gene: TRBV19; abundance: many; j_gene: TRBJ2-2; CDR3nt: TGTGCCAGTATACCCATGACTAGCGGGAATAGAGACACCGGGGAGCTGTTTTTT; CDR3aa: CASIPMTSGNRDTGELFF
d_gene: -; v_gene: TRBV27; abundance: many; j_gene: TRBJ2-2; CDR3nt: TGTGCCAGCAGTGATTCAGCCGGAGTCGGGGAGCTGTTTTTT; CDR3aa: CASSDSAGVGELFF
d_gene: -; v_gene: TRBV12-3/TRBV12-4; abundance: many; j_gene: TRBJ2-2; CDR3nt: TGTGCCAGCAGGTGGGGTGGGGGAGGCACCGGGGAGCTGTTTTTT; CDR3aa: CASRWGGGGTGELFF
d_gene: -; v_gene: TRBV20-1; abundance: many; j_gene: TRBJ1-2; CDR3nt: TGCAGTGCTAGAGGGGGTTCGGGGGCAATTTCGGGTTATGGCTACACCTTC; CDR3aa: CSARGGSGAISGYGYTF
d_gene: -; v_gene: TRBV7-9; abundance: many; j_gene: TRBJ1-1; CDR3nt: TGTGCCAGCAGCGGCAAGGAGGGTTACACTGAAGCTTTCTTT; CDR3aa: CASSGKEGYTEAFF
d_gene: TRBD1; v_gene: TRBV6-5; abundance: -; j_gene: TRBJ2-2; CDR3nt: TGTGCCAGCAGTTATTGGCAGGGGGCCGGGGAGCTGTTTTTT; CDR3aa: CASSYWQGAGELFF
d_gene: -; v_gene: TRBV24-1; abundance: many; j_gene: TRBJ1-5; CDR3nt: TGTGCCACCGCGACAGCCGATCAGCCCCAGCATTTT; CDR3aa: CATATADQPQHF
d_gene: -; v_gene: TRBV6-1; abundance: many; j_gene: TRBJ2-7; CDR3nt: TGTGCCAGCAGACTTGACCAAAGCTCCTACGAGCAGTACTTC; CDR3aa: CASRLDQSSYEQYF
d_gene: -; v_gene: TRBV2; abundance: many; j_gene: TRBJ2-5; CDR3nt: TGTGCCAGCAGCCAAATAGCGGCCATACAAGAGACCCAGTACTTC; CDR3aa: CASSQIAAIQETQYF
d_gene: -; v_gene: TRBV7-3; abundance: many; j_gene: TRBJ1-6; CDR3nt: TGTGCCAGCAGCTTAGAGGGTTGGGATTCACCCCTCCACTTT; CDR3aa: CASSLEGWDSPLHF
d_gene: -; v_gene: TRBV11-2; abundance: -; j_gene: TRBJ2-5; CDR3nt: TGTGCCAGCAGCCCCCCCGGACAATTAGCGGAAGGGGAGACCCAGTACTTC; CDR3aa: CASSPPGQLAEGETQYF
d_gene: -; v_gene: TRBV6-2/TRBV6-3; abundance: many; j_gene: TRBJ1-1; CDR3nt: TGTGCCAGCAGTTATTTGGGCCTGAACACTGAAGCTTTCTTT; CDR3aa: CASSYLGLNTEAFF
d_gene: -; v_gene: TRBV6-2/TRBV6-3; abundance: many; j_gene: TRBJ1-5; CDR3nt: TGTGCCAGCAGTTTGGACAGTGGGAGCAATCAGCCCCAGCATTTT; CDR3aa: CASSLDSGSNQPQHF
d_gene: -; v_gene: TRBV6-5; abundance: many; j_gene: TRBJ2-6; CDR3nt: TGTGCCAGCAGTCCCCCCGGGGCCAACGTCCTGACTTTC; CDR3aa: CASSPPGANVLTF
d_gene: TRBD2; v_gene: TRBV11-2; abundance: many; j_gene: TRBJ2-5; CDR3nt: TGTGCCAGCAGCTCGATGATAACGGGACTAGCGGGAAGGGGCGAAGAGACCCAGTACTTC; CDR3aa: CASSSMITGLAGRGEETQYF
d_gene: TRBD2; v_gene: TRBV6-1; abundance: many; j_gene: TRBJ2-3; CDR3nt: TGTGCCAGCAACAAACTAGCGGGGGTCACAGATACGCAGTATTTT; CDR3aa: CASNKLAGVTDTQYF
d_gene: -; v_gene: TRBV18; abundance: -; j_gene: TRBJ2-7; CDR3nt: TGTGCCAGCTCACCACTTTCGGGAGACTACGAGCAGTACTTC; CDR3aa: CASSPLSGDYEQYF
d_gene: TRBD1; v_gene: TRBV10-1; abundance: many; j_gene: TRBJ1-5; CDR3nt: TGCGCCCAAGGGAGGACAGGGGACAATCAGCCCCAGCATTTT; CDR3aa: CAQGRTGDNQPQHF
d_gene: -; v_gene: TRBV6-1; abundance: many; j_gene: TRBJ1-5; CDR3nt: TGTGCCAGCAGCCGCAGCGAAGCTCTCAATCAGCCCCAGCATTTT; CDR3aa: CASSRSEALNQPQHF
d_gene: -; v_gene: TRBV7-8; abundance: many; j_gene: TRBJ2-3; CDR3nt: TGTGCCAGCAGCTTAGGGCGAAACACAGATACGCAGTATTTT; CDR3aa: CASSLGRNTDTQYF